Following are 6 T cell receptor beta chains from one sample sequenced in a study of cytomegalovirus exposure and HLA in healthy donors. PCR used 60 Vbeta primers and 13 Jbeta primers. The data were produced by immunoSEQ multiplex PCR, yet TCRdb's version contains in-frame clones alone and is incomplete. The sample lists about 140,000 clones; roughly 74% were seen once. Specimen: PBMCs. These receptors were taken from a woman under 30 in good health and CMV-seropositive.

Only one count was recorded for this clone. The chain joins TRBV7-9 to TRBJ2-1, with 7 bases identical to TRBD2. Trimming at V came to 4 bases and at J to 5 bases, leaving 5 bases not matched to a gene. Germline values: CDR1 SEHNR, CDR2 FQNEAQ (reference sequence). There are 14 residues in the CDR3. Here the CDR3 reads CASSYGGSDNEQFF. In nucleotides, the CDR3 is TGTGCCAGCAGCTACGGGGGGTCCGACAATGAGCAGTTCTTC.

As DNA, the CDR3 is TGTGCCAGCAGCCGGAAGCGAGGCTATGGCTACACCTTC. Its translation is CASSRKRGYGYTF. J is TRBJ1-2 and V is TRBV14; D is ambiguous. V was cut by 4 bases and J by 4 bases, with 10 bases left in between. CDR1 is SGHDN, CDR2 FVKESK, per germline. The CDR3 is 13 amino acids.

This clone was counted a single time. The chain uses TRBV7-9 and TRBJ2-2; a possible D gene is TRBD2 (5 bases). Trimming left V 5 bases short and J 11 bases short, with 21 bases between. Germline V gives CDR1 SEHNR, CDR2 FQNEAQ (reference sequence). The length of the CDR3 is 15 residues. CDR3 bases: TGTGCCAGCAGCGGACGACTTGGGAGCCGACCCGAGCTGTTTTTT. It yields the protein CASSGRLGSRPELFF.

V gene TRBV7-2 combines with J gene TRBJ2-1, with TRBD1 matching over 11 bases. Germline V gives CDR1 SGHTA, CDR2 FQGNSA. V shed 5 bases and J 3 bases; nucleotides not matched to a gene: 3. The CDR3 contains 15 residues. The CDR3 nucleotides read TGTGCCAGCAGCCGGACAGGGGGCGTCTACAATGAGCAGTTCTTC. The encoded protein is CASSRTGGVYNEQFF.

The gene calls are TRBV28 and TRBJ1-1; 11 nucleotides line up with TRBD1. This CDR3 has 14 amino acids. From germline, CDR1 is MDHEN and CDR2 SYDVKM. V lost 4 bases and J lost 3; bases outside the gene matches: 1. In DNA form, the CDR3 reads TGTGCCAGCAGTTGGACAGGGGGCGACACTGAAGCTTTCTTT. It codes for CASSWTGGDTEAFF.

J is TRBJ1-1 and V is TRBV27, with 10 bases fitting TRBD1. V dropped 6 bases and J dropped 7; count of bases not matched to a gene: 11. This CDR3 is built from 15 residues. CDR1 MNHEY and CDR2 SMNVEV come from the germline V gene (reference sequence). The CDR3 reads CASRKTGGAGGEAFF. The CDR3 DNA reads TGTGCCAGCAGGAAGACAGGGGGCGCGGGAGGTGAAGCTTTCTTT.